The entry below describes one TCR beta chain. Individuals drawn from around 25 US areas were about 18 to 100 years old. Cohort placement rested on clinical history that participants reported themselves. The study recruited exposed participants who had met a COVID-19 case within 2 weeks before entry. This specimen comes from a study of blood T cell repertoires in COVID-19. Study as a whole: T cells, B-cell-depleted T cells, or PBMCs provided the cDNA or gDNA that served as material.

Germline loops: CDR1 SGDLS, CDR2 YYNGEE. This CDR3 comprises 16 residues. After removal of 3 bases from V and 0 bases from J, the junction contained 8 bases not matched to a gene. Sequenced by immunoSEQ multiplex PCR; TCRdb stores in-frame clones only, minus some. Here the sample spans more than 350,000 clones, roughly 90% being singletons. Sequencing was carried out using PBMCs or T cells enriched from blood (not recorded which). The clonotype originates from a woman younger than 30 who had been exposed to COVID-19. J is TRBJ1-2 and V is TRBV9; TRBD1 aligns across 7 bases. The CDR3, as DNA: TGTGCCAGCAGCGCAGCGAGGGACAGAGCTAACTATGGCTACACCTTC. Translation gives CASSAARDRANYGYTF.